These 18 T cell receptor beta chains came from one sample sequenced in a study of blood T cell repertoires in COVID-19. This table comes from immunoSEQ multiplex PCR, and its TCRdb copy is limited to in-frame clones, with some not included. The table shows roughly 330,000 clones, with over 70% occurring only once. Sequenced: PBMCs or T cells enriched from blood (not recorded which). The receptors come from a man younger than 45 who had recovered from COVID-19.

V and J are TRBV11-2 and TRBJ2-3; 7 nucleotides align to TRBD2. Per germline, CDR1 SGHAT and CDR2 FQNNGV. This CDR3 is 15 amino acids long. J gave up 0 bases and V 3 bases, and 3 bases lay outside the gene matches. DNA for the CDR3: TGTGCCAGCAGCTTCCAGCGGGGTAGCACAGATACGCAGTATTTT. It codes for CASSFQRGSTDTQYF.

The J gene is TRBJ1-1, the V gene TRBV13; D gene unclear. The ends were cut back, 3 bases at V and 2 bases at J, with 10 bases in the middle. The CDR3 sequence is 14 residues long. CDR1 is PRHDT, CDR2 FYEKMQ, per germline (reference sequence). The CDR3: CASSFLGGNTEAFF. The CDR3 nucleotides read TGTGCCAGCAGCTTTTTAGGCGGAAACACTGAAGCTTTCTTT.

The rearrangement joins TRBV15 to TRBJ1-2, with 10 bases matching TRBD1. Per germline, CDR1 LNHNV and CDR2 YYDKDF (reference sequence). The CDR3 runs 16 residues. With 1 base clipped from V and 4 bases from J, the junction kept 6 bases outside the gene matches. CDR3 nucleotide sequence: TGTGCCACCAGCAGAGGGACAGGGGGTTTTTTCTATGGCTACACCTTC. Translating it yields CATSRGTGGFFYGYTF. The full variable domain, in which reference TRBV15 and TRBJ1-2 provide the parts outside the CDR3, is DAMVIQNPRYQVTQFGKPVTLSCSQTLNHNVMYWYQQKSSQAPKLLFHYYDKDFNNEADTPDNFQSRRPNTSFCFLDIRSPGLGDTAMYLCATSRGTGGFFYGYTFGSGTRLTVV.

The chain employs TRBV20-1 and TRBJ2-1; possible D gene TRBD2, 5 bases. CDR1 and CDR2 (germline): DFQATT, SNEGSKA (reference sequence). V lost 3 bases and J 6 bases, leaving 12 bases between the germline ends. This CDR3 spans 13 amino acids. As DNA, the CDR3 is TGCAGTGCTAGTACTAGAGGTCGCAATGAGCAGTTCTTC. It translates to CSASTRGRNEQFF.

This clone came up once. The chain combines TRBV7-9 with TRBJ2-5; TRBD1 agrees at 11 bases. V lost 5 bases and J lost 5; bases outside the gene matches: 7. Germline CDR1 SEHNR, CDR2 FQNEAQ (reference sequence). The CDR3 covers 15 residues. CDR3 loop: CASSPWTGGRETQYF. DNA of the CDR3: TGTGCCAGCAGCCCCTGGACAGGGGGCAGGGAGACCCAGTACTTC.

A single count supports this clone. The chain couples TRBV5-1 to TRBJ1-1; the D is unclear. The CDR3 spans 14 residues. V lost 2 bases to trimming and J lost 0 bases, with 8 bases between them. Germline V gives CDR1 SGHRS, CDR2 YFSETQ. The CDR3 reads CASSFGNVNTEAFF. CDR3 nucleotides: TGCGCCAGCAGCTTCGGGAATGTGAACACTGAAGCTTTCTTT.

This clone was seen a single time. The chain joins TRBV9 to TRBJ2-1; the match to TRBD1 covers 7 bases. The CDR3 length is 14 residues. Germline CDR1 is SGDLS and CDR2 is YYNGEE. Trimming at V came to 2 bases and at J to 8 bases, leaving 7 bases not matched to a gene. The CDR3 here is CASSVTGRRDEQFF. The CDR3 bases are TGTGCCAGCAGCGTGACAGGGAGACGTGATGAGCAGTTCTTC.

The chain carries TRBV28 and TRBJ1-5; 8 nucleotides line up with TRBD1. The CDR3 has 15 residues. CDR1 is MDHEN, CDR2 SYDVKM, per germline. With 5 bases clipped from V and 7 bases from J, the junction kept 10 bases outside the gene matches. The CDR3 nucleotides read TGTGCCAGCAGTCCCCAGGACAGGGTAAAGCAGCCCCAGCATTTT. Its protein product is CASSPQDRVKQPQHF.

The chain uses TRBV28 and TRBJ2-1; 9 nucleotides line up with TRBD2. The CDR3 spans 14 residues. Germline V gives CDR1 MDHEN, CDR2 SYDVKM. The junction had 9 bases not matched to a gene; V was cut back by 5 bases and J by 10 bases. DNA of the CDR3: TGTGCCAGCAGTATTAGCGGGGGTTATGAAGAGCAGTTCTTC. Translated: CASSISGGYEEQFF.

The gene calls are TRBV9 and TRBJ1-2, with TRBD1 as a possible D gene (6 bases). The germline gives CDR1 SGDLS, CDR2 YYNGEE. The V end was cut by 3 bases, the J end by 4 bases, with 16 bases between. This CDR3 is built from 15 residues. This CDR3 is CASSALTGTLYGYTF. The CDR3 DNA follows: TGTGCCAGCAGCGCCCTAACAGGGACCCTCTATGGCTACACCTTC.

The chain carries TRBV18 and TRBJ2-1; 8 bases align to TRBD1. The CDR3 loop spans 15 amino acids. V lost 4 bases and J lost 6; bases outside the gene matches: 8. Germline V gene data show CDR1 as KGHSH and CDR2 as LQKENI. In DNA, the CDR3 is TGTGCCAGCTCACTTGGACAGGGTGGGGTCAATGAGCAGTTCTTC. Its translation is CASSLGQGGVNEQFF.

The chain recombines TRBV6-5 with TRBJ1-5; the D is unclear. Between the trimmed V and J ends, which lost 10 bases and 0 bases, there was a span of 16 bases. The CDR3 spans 15 residues. In germline, CDR1 is MNHEY, CDR2 SVGAGI. The CDR3 protein is CATNQDHYSNQPQHF. Here the CDR3 DNA reads TGTGCCACCAACCAGGATCATTATAGCAATCAGCCCCAGCATTTT.

V is TRBV6-5 and J is TRBJ1-6; 8 bases align to TRBD1. This CDR3 has 14 residues. The germline V gene encodes CDR1 MNHEY and CDR2 SVGAGI. V was clipped by 6 bases and J by 7 bases; unmatched bases: 5. Written as DNA, the CDR3 is TGTGCCAGCAGGGACAGGGTATCGAATTCACCCCTCCACTTT. Protein product: CASRDRVSNSPLHF.

The chain has TRBV30 and TRBJ2-1, with D unclear. The CDR3 covers 13 residues. V gave up 3 bases and J gave up 2 bases, with 8 bases separating them. Germline V gene sequence: CDR1 GTSNPN, CDR2 SVGIG (reference sequence). CDR3 amino acids: CAWRLPTYNEQFF. The CDR3 DNA sequence: TGTGCCTGGAGACTCCCTACCTACAATGAGCAGTTCTTC.

V is TRBV24-1 and J is TRBJ2-1; 11 positions agree with TRBD2. The CDR3 spans 15 residues. V lost 4 bases and J lost 7; bases outside the gene matches: 5. Germline V gene data show CDR1 as KGHDR and CDR2 as SFDVKD. The CDR3 region is CATSDPSGGHNEQFF. CDR3 coding DNA: TGTGCCACCAGTGACCCTAGCGGGGGGCATAATGAGCAGTTCTTC.

The J gene is TRBJ1-1, the V gene TRBV30; maybe TRBD1 (6 bases). Trimming took 1 base from V and 4 from J, leaving 10 bases between them. Germline V CDR1 and CDR2: GTSNPN, SVGIG (reference sequence). The length of the CDR3 is 13 residues. The DNA for the CDR3 is TGTGCCTGGAGTGCACAGGGTATCACTGAAGCTTTCTTT. Translation: CAWSAQGITEAFF.

The chain carries TRBV11-2 and TRBJ1-6; maybe TRBD1 (5 bases). The length of the CDR3 is 14 residues. Trimming stripped 5 bases from V and 7 bases from J, with 12 bases between. The germline V gene encodes CDR1 SGHAT and CDR2 FQNNGV. As DNA, the CDR3 is TGTGCCAGCAGCGGCGGACATACGAATTCACCCCTCCACTTT. Translating gives CASSGGHTNSPLHF.

CDR3 loop: CASNKGPVEETQYF. CDR3 in DNA: TGTGCCAGTAATAAGGGGCCGGTGGAAGAGACCCAGTACTTC. The rearrangement uses TRBV19 and TRBJ2-5; tentatively, D is TRBD1 (5 bases). This CDR3 has 14 amino acids. Germline-derived CDR1 and CDR2 are LNHDA and SQIVND (reference sequence). The ends were cut back, 7 bases at V and 3 bases at J, with 15 bases in the middle.